A single sample gave rise to the 12 T cell receptor beta chains below, sequenced in a study of shared clonotypes between healthy human individuals. The table came from immunoSEQ multiplex PCR; TCRdb's copy has only in-frame clones and leaves some out. The repertoire holds some 2,500,000 clones, with 85% to 95% as singletons. The sequenced sample consisted of naive CD4+ T cells from PBMCs. Subset denoted: CD45RA+ positively selected. The receptors originated from a man in his late teens or twenties in good health. Some clones in this sample may be carry-over from other donors' samples.

Worth noting for this clone: Additional DNA sequences in this sample encode the identical CDR3. The chain combines TRBV28 with TRBJ2-1; D uncertain. CDR1 is MDHEN, CDR2 SYDVKM, per germline. This CDR3 region has 12 residues. V was clipped by 6 bases and J by 8 bases, with 11 bases between them. DNA of the CDR3: TGTGCCAGCAGCCCCATGGGCGATGAGCAGTTCTTC. It encodes CASSPMGDEQFF.

This rearrangement joins TRBV9 to TRBJ2-1, with 7 bases aligning to TRBD1. Germline V CDR1 and CDR2: SGDLS, YYNGEE. This CDR3 contains 15 residues. The V gene end was trimmed by 3 bases and the J gene end by 4 bases; junction bases not matched to a gene: 7. The CDR3 here is CASSDSGTAYNEQFF. As DNA, the CDR3 is TGTGCCAGCAGCGACTCCGGGACAGCTTACAATGAGCAGTTCTTC.

The chain combines TRBV7-2 with TRBJ2-7; D ambiguous. CDR3 length equals 15 residues. V shed 5 bases and J shed 3 bases, with 17 bases lying between them. The germline CDR1 and CDR2 sequences are SGHTA and FQGNSA. CDR3 loop: CASSLDRAALYEQYF. The CDR3, as DNA: TGTGCCAGCAGCCTCGACCGGGCAGCCCTCTACGAGCAGTACTTC.

This clone has only one observation. The chain combines TRBV2 with TRBJ2-3, with TRBD2 identical over 7 bases. Trimming took 1 base from V and 14 from J; bases not matched to a gene: 12. The germline CDR1 and CDR2 sequences are SNHLY and FYNNEI. CDR3 length: 14 amino acids. CDR3 nucleotide sequence: TGTGCCAGCAGTGAAGGGACTAGATCCCCCCGCTGGTATTTT. This encodes CASSEGTRSPRWYF.

This clone occurred many times. This chain joins TRBV28 and TRBJ2-3; the D call may be TRBD1 or TRBD2 (5 bases each). This CDR3 has 16 residues. Germline V gene sequence: CDR1 MDHEN, CDR2 SYDVKM. With 7 bases removed from V and 3 bases from J, the gap between germline ends came to 20 bases. CDR3 amino acids: CASTFFRDVGTDTQYF. CDR3 nucleotides: TGTGCCAGCACCTTTTTCCGGGACGTAGGGACAGATACGCAGTATTTT. The full variable domain, rest sourced from reference TRBV28 and TRBJ2-3, is DVKVTQSSRYLVKRTGEKVFLECVQDMDHENMFWYRQDPGLGLRLIYFSYDVKMKEKGDIPEGYSVSREKKERFSLILESASTNQTSMYLCASTFFRDVGTDTQYFGPGTRLTVL.

V usage is TRBV6-6 and J usage is TRBJ2-2; 7 nucleotides line up with TRBD2. The CDR3 covers 15 residues. The V gene end was trimmed by 6 bases and the J gene end by 3 bases; junction bases not matched to a gene: 7. Per the germline V gene, CDR1 is MNHNY and CDR2 is SVGAGI (reference sequence). The CDR3 is CASSKGTTDTGELFF. CDR3 DNA sequence: TGTGCCAGCAGCAAAGGGACTACCGACACCGGGGAGCTGTTTTTT.

The chain joins TRBV28 to TRBJ2-5; maybe TRBD2 (5 bases). V was cut by 8 bases and J by 9 bases, with 13 bases left in between. The CDR3 has 11 amino acids. Germline V gene sequence: CDR1 MDHEN, CDR2 SYDVKM. CDR3 sequence reads: CASEGPLAQYF. The CDR3 DNA reads TGTGCCAGCGAGGGCCCCCTAGCCCAGTACTTC.

The V gene is TRBV5-1, the J gene TRBJ2-3, with a tentative D call TRBD2 (6 bases). V was shortened by 1 base and J by 2 bases, with 14 bases between the two germline ends. This CDR3 spans 16 amino acids. Germline V lookup: CDR1 SGHRS, CDR2 YFSETQ. Written as DNA, the CDR3 is TGCGCCAGCAGCTTGAGAGCGGAGGGGTCCACAGATACGCAGTATTTT. Protein: CASSLRAEGSTDTQYF.

The V gene is TRBV21-1, the J gene TRBJ1-1. TRBV21-1 represents a pseudogene. The CDR3 runs to 18 residues. DNA of the CDR3: TGTGCCAGCAGCAAAGTTAAGTGTGGTAGGAAGATGAACACTGAAGCTTTCTTT. It encodes CASSKVKCGRKMNTEAFF.

The chain combines TRBV28 with TRBJ1-1; weak D call: TRBD1 (5 bases). The germline gives CDR1 MDHEN, CDR2 SYDVKM. V was pared by 4 bases and J by 2 bases, with 20 bases between. There are 17 residues in the CDR3. The CDR3 bases are TGTGCCAGCAGTTCTTTGGGGGAGGGCCCAGGAAACACTGAAGCTTTCTTT. It translates to CASSSLGEGPGNTEAFF.

CDR3 protein: CAWSVKGLSNQPQHF. As DNA, the CDR3 is TGTGCCTGGAGTGTGAAGGGTTTAAGCAATCAGCCCCAGCATTTT. The genes are TRBV30 and TRBJ1-5; D remains unclear. The CDR3 runs to 15 residues. The V end lost 0 bases, the J end lost 1 base, and 10 bases lay between the germline ends. Germline V gene data show CDR1 as GTSNPN and CDR2 as SVGIG (reference sequence).

V and J are TRBV28 and TRBJ2-3, with D possibly TRBD2 on 5 matching bases. Trimming removed 6 bases at V and 0 bases at J, with 13 bases between. Germline V CDR1 and CDR2: MDHEN, SYDVKM. CDR3 length equals 15 residues. The CDR3 loop reads CASSLPTSSTDTQYF. CDR3 nucleotide sequence: TGTGCCAGCAGCTTACCCACTAGTAGCACAGATACGCAGTATTTT.